Given below is one TCR beta chain in context. Sequenced by immunoSEQ multiplex PCR; TCRdb stores in-frame clones only, minus some. Of approximately 45,000 clones in the sample, approximately 90% were seen once. Per germline, CDR1 SGHVS and CDR2 FQNEAQ. This CDR3 is built from 15 residues. The V end was cut by 1 base, the J end by 0 bases, with 8 bases between. This sample was included in a study of control samples from healthy donors and cancer patients. The J gene is TRBJ2-3, the V gene TRBV7-8; possible D gene TRBD2, 5 bases. What was sequenced was PBMCs. This sequence was found in a woman in her thirties or forties with head and neck cancer. CDR3 loop: CASSLVGGSTDTQYF. The CDR3 coding sequence is TGTGCCAGCAGCTTAGTCGGAGGTAGCACAGATACGCAGTATTTT.